This T cell receptor beta chain was documented in a study of OX40 agonist ivuxolimab in advanced cancers. Across the whole study: The drug used for patients, ivuxolimab, was an agonistic anti-OX40 (CD134) antibody. Patients assigned to dose escalation were diagnosed with hepatocellular carcinoma, melanoma, renal cell or head and neck cancer. Prior therapy, whether anti-PD-1, anti-PD-L1 or anti-CTLA-4, was allowed, and approximately 40% had some.

A note on this clone: What it binds is unknown.

Germline assignment: CDR1 SGHTA and CDR2 FQGNSA. The CDR3 is 16 amino acids. V lost 1 base and J lost 7; bases outside the gene matches: 5. Produced via immunoSEQ multiplex PCR; TCRdb's table is partial and in-frame only. The table records approximately 70,000 clones, 84% of them present only once. Regarding the study as a whole: Circulating CD4+ and CD8+ T cells showed clonal expansion by week 6 at 0.1 to 3.0 mg/kg.

The sequenced sample was CD4+ or CD8+ T cells sorted from blood, obtained in a trial of the OX40 agonist ivuxolimab. The sequence was obtained from an adult with an advanced solid tumor such as melanoma, head and neck, liver or kidney cancer. The genes are TRBV7-2 and TRBJ1-5, with 12 bases identical to TRBD1. CDR3 loop: CASSLGDRGRGQPQHF. The DNA of the CDR3 is TGTGCCAGCAGCTTAGGGGACAGGGGGCGGGGACAGCCCCAGCATTTT. Full variable domain (outside the CDR3, taken from reference TRBV7-2 and TRBJ1-5): GAGVSQSPSNKVTEKGKDVELRCDPISGHTALYWYRQSLGQGLEFLIYFQGNSAPDKSGLPSDRFSAERTGGSVSTLTIQRTQQEDSAVYLCASSLGDRGRGQPQHFGDGTRLSIL.